This entry features one T cell receptor beta chain sequence. The antigen it recognizes is unknown. There are no base qualities to consult, and no much larger clone falls within one base. Donors formed part of the validation cohort, which comprised 120 or so subjects and was distinct from the first cohort of under 750 subjects. The library was built by means of the immunoSEQ multiplex PCR assay. On the authors' methods: A statistical classification framework was developed to diagnose cytomegalovirus status using the catalog of TCR beta chain sequences. Entries here come from immuneACCESS through TCRdb and include only in-frame sequences with V and J called. Some clones fail to appear in such tables; in the studies checked, an unresolved V gene covers under half of the shortfall, and the cause of the remainder is unknown. Clone size and V and J calls were adopted from that table, with D and trimming inferred from the DNA. The sample table holds 160,000 or so clones, of which more than 75% were seen once. Around 3% of the sample belongs to the ten largest clones.

The sample belongs to a study of cytomegalovirus exposure and HLA in healthy donors (dated by TCRdb to between 2016 and 2019). As for the study more broadly: The 650 to 750 repertoires of the first cohort and the roughly 120 validation repertoires were produced on the same platform, according to a later analysis. The study was designed to test whether signatures of past pathogen exposure could be identified by cataloging public T cell receptors. Besides the first cohort of roughly 660 subjects, a separate validation cohort made up of 120 different subjects was used. The study combined high-throughput TCR immunosequencing, statistical association of individual TCRs with disease status, and machine learning to predict cytomegalovirus infection status. Here is what the overall study found, with its caveats: In vitro tests confirmed that a few of the cytomegalovirus-associated TCR beta chains recognize cytomegalovirus antigens. The authors suggested that the approach could potentially be extended to other disease states and immunological phenotypes. All 110 or so repertoires were used to score co-occurrence in the validation cohort in a later analysis, because that analysis had no HLA typing for the cohort. The study gave a list of some 150 TCR beta chains associated with cytomegalovirus. Cytomegalovirus status was reported to be diagnosed by the classifier with high specificity and sensitivity in both the original and validation cohorts. A later analysis found that TCRs clustered in the first cohort also tended to co-occur in the roughly 110 validation repertoires, with approximately 94% of cluster scores above 0. While some public TCRs were present in many individuals, most TCR sequences turned up only very rarely across donors.

The material sequenced was PBMCs. The TCR comes from a young man in good health and CMV-seronegative.

The CDR3 region reads CASSAEDYGYTF. The DNA sequence follows: TGTGCCAGCAGTGCTGAGGACTATGGCTACACCTTC. Rearrangement joined TRBV2 to TRBJ1-2; the D gene identity is not certain. CDR1 and CDR2 are drawn from the germline V gene: SNHLY, FYNNEI. Measured from the cysteine to the phenylalanine, the CDR3 is 12 residues long. The read is trimmed to its CDR3 DNA, 36 bases read in frame from base 1. Between the V and J ends, shortened by 4 bases and 3 bases respectively, the junction contains 6 bases.